The 20 T cell receptor beta chains reported below all come from one sample, sequenced in a study of blood T cell repertoires in COVID-19. The table came from immunoSEQ multiplex PCR; TCRdb's copy has only in-frame clones and leaves some out. In the table there are some 80,000 clones, about four fifths of which are singletons. Sequenced material: peripheral blood. The receptors here all came from an elderly woman with active or convalescent COVID-19.

This clone was counted only a few times. This chain uses TRBV11-2 with TRBJ1-2; 7 bases map to TRBD1. The CDR3 contains 15 residues. Trimming cost V 5 bases and J 0 bases; bases outside gene matches: 6. Germline V gives CDR1 SGHAT, CDR2 FQNNGV. Here the CDR3 reads CASSGTQGTNYGYTF. Here the CDR3 DNA reads TGTGCCAGCAGCGGTACACAGGGGACTAACTATGGCTACACCTTC.

V and J are TRBV7-2 and TRBJ1-1; 9 bases align to TRBD1. This CDR3 has 13 residues. Trimming at V came to 5 bases and at J to 5 bases, leaving 3 bases not matched to a gene. Germline CDR1 reads SGHTA; CDR2 reads FQGNSA. The CDR3 nucleotides are TGTGCCAGCAGCCGGACAGGGGTTACTGAAGCTTTCTTT. Its protein is CASSRTGVTEAFF. Variable domain in full (rest from reference TRBV7-2 and TRBJ1-1): GAGVSQSPSNKVTEKGKDVELRCDPISGHTALYWYRQSLGQGLEFLIYFQGNSAPDKSGLPSDRFSAERTGGSVSTLTIQRTQQEDSAVYLCASSRTGVTEAFFGQGTRLTVV.

The gene calls are TRBV11-2 and TRBJ2-7, with 9 bases identical to TRBD1. The J segment lost 0 bases and the V segment lost 8 bases, leaving 5 bases of the junction unmatched. The CDR3 runs to 14 residues. Looked up from germline, CDR1 is SGHAT and CDR2 is FQNNGV. CDR3 amino acids: CASGSQGASYEQYF. The DNA of the CDR3 is TGTGCCAGCGGATCACAGGGGGCCTCCTACGAGCAGTACTTC. Combining the CDR3 with reference TRBV11-2 and TRBJ2-7 gives the whole variable domain EAGVAQSPRYKIIEKRQSVAFWCNPISGHATLYWYQQILGQGPKLLIQFQNNGVVDDSQLPKDRFSAERLKGVDSTLKIQPAKLEDSAVYLCASGSQGASYEQYFGPGTRLTVT.

This clone was picked up many times. The chain links TRBV19 to TRBJ2-1; D not certain. Trimming shortened V by 3 bases and J by 1 base, and 13 bases separated the two germline ends. Germline CDR1 is LNHDA and CDR2 is SQIVND (reference sequence). This CDR3 has 16 residues. The CDR3: CASSIENSISYNEQFF. The CDR3 bases are TGTGCCAGTAGTATCGAGAACAGTATTTCCTACAATGAGCAGTTCTTC.

V and J are TRBV18 and TRBJ2-1; TRBD2 matches at 7 bases. CDR1 and CDR2 (germline): KGHSH, LQKENI. The junction had 5 bases not matched to a gene; V was cut back by 3 bases and J by 3 bases. The CDR3 contains 15 residues. The CDR3 DNA is TGTGCCAGCTCACCTCAAGCGGGAATCTACAATGAGCAGTTCTTC. It encodes CASSPQAGIYNEQFF. Together with reference TRBV18 and TRBJ2-1, the CDR3 gives the full variable domain: NAGVMQNPRHLVRRRGQEARLRCSPMKGHSHVYWYRQLPEEGLKFMVYLQKENIIDESGMPKERFSAEFPKEGPSILRIQQVVRGDSAAYFCASSPQAGIYNEQFFGPGTRLTVL.

This chain connects TRBV7-7 to TRBJ2-5, with 9 bases aligning to TRBD2. Germline assignment: CDR1 SSHAT and CDR2 FNYEAQ (reference sequence). This CDR3 is built from 15 residues. Unmatched junction bases numbered 8, after V lost 5 bases and J lost 4 bases. The chain's CDR3 is CASSQGAGGAETQYF. CDR3 in DNA: TGTGCCAGCAGCCAAGGAGCGGGGGGAGCAGAGACCCAGTACTTC.

The genes are TRBV6-5 and TRBJ1-6, with D possibly TRBD1 on 6 matching bases. The CDR3 is 15 residues long. With 8 bases removed from V and 13 bases from J, the gap between germline ends came to 24 bases. Germline CDR1 and CDR2: MNHEY and SVGAGI. This chain's CDR3 is CASGPRQASMFPLHF. CDR3 coding DNA: TGTGCCAGCGGTCCCCGACAGGCCTCGATGTTTCCCCTCCACTTT.

This clone was picked up a small number of times. The chain uses TRBV9 and TRBJ1-1; D remains ambiguous. Trimming removed 0 bases at V and 7 bases at J, with 16 bases between. Germline CDR1 and CDR2: SGDLS and YYNGEE. CDR3 length: 15 residues. The CDR3 sequence: CASSVGSVARGEAFF. The CDR3 DNA sequence: TGTGCCAGCAGCGTAGGATCTGTGGCCCGGGGTGAAGCTTTCTTT.

This sequence joins TRBV6-6 and TRBJ2-7; TRBD2 aligns across 10 bases. Germline V gene lookup returns CDR1 MNHNY and CDR2 SVGAGI (reference sequence). The CDR3 runs to 15 residues. The J segment lost 6 bases and the V segment lost 6 bases, leaving 11 bases of the junction unmatched. The CDR3 spells CASRDTSGAVSEQYF. The CDR3, as DNA: TGTGCCAGCAGGGATACTAGCGGGGCAGTTTCCGAGCAGTACTTC.

V is TRBV30 and J is TRBJ1-2; the match to TRBD1 covers 7 bases. This CDR3 has 12 amino acids. Unmatched junction bases numbered 4, after V lost 5 bases and J lost 4 bases. Germline V lookup: CDR1 GTSNPN, CDR2 SVGIG (reference sequence). In DNA, the CDR3 is TGTGCCTGGGAAAGGACAGGCTATGGCTACACCTTC. Amino acid sequence: CAWERTGYGYTF.

Only a few counts were recorded for this clone. The rearrangement links TRBV11-2 to TRBJ2-1; D uncertain. The V and J ends lost 6 bases and 4 bases respectively, with 19 bases between them. CDR1 SGHAT and CDR2 FQNNGV come from the germline V gene. The CDR3 spans 16 residues. The CDR3 DNA follows: TGTGCCAGCAGACTTACCTTAGTAACTTTTTACAATGAGCAGTTCTTC. Translation gives CASRLTLVTFYNEQFF.

The CDR3 sequence is CASSGSWAGQETQYF. In DNA form, the CDR3 reads TGCGCCAGCAGCGGAAGTTGGGCAGGGCAAGAGACCCAGTACTTC. This chain connects TRBV5-1 to TRBJ2-5, with D possibly matching TRBD1 (5 bases). In germline, CDR1 is SGHRS, CDR2 YFSETQ. CDR3 length equals 15 residues. Trimming took off 4 bases at V and 2 bases at J, with 15 bases between the two ends.

The rearrangement links TRBV7-3 to TRBJ2-1, with TRBD2 matching over 11 bases. This CDR3 is 16 amino acids long. CDR1 SGHTA and CDR2 FQGTGA come from the germline V gene. V was clipped by 2 bases and J by 6 bases; unmatched bases: 6. In nucleotides, the CDR3 is TGTGCCAGCAGCTTATCCGTGGGGACTAGCGGCAATGAGCAGTTCTTC. Translating gives CASSLSVGTSGNEQFF.

This chain links TRBV11-2 with TRBJ2-7, with 13 positions matching TRBD2. Germline lookup yields CDR1 SGHAT and CDR2 FQNNGV. V was clipped by 2 bases and J by 4 bases; unmatched bases: 14. The CDR3 spans 19 residues. The CDR3: CASSLSVGTSGAPQYEQYF. DNA of the CDR3: TGTGCCAGCAGCTTAAGTGTTGGGACTAGCGGGGCCCCTCAGTACGAGCAGTACTTC. Full variable domain (missing parts from reference TRBV11-2 and TRBJ2-7): EAGVAQSPRYKIIEKRQSVAFWCNPISGHATLYWYQQILGQGPKLLIQFQNNGVVDDSQLPKDRFSAERLKGVDSTLKIQPAKLEDSAVYLCASSLSVGTSGAPQYEQYFGPGTRLTVT.

A single count supports this clone. The rearrangement uses TRBV11-1 and TRBJ2-7; the match to TRBD2 covers 8 bases. CDR1 and CDR2 (germline): SGHAT, FQDESV (reference sequence). The CDR3 sequence is 14 residues long. Trimming cost V 5 bases and J 6 bases; bases outside gene matches: 9. For the CDR3, the DNA is TGTGCCAGCAGCCCCGAACTAGCGGTGGGCGAGCAGTACTTC. Translated: CASSPELAVGEQYF.

V and J are TRBV18 and TRBJ1-2; TRBD1 matches at 9 bases. Germline V CDR1 and CDR2: KGHSH, LQKENI. With 4 bases clipped from V and 3 bases from J, the junction kept 3 bases outside the gene matches. The CDR3 spans 14 residues. The chain's CDR3 is CASSQGQGHYGYTF. CDR3 sequence (DNA): TGTGCCAGCTCACAGGGACAGGGCCACTATGGCTACACCTTC.

The chain combines TRBV11-2 with TRBJ2-3; 9 bases align to TRBD1. Trimming removed 5 bases from V and 1 base from J; junction bases left unmatched: 4. Germline lookup yields CDR1 SGHAT and CDR2 FQNNGV. The CDR3 loop spans 15 amino acids. As DNA, the CDR3 is TGTGCCAGCAGCCCGAGACAGGGGGGCACAGATACGCAGTATTTT. Translating it yields CASSPRQGGTDTQYF. The complete variable domain, with remaining parts taken from reference TRBV11-2 and TRBJ2-3, reads EAGVAQSPRYKIIEKRQSVAFWCNPISGHATLYWYQQILGQGPKLLIQFQNNGVVDDSQLPKDRFSAERLKGVDSTLKIQPAKLEDSAVYLCASSPRQGGTDTQYFGPGTRLTVL.

CDR3 residues: CASSYNGQGVAGELFF. The DNA for the CDR3 is TGTGCCAGCAGTTACAACGGACAGGGGGTAGCCGGGGAGCTGTTTTTT. The V gene is TRBV6-2 or TRBV6-3, the J gene TRBJ2-2, with TRBD1 identical over 10 bases. After removal of 2 bases from V and 6 bases from J, the junction contained 6 bases not matched to a gene. The CDR3 runs 16 residues. The V gene's germline CDR1 is MNHEY and CDR2 SVGEGT.

The genes are TRBV14 and TRBJ1-1; 9 positions match TRBD1. CDR3 length equals 13 residues. CDR1 is SGHDN and CDR2 is FVKESK in the germline V gene. With V trimmed by 6 bases and J by 3 bases, 2 bases remained unmatched. The CDR3 sequence is CASRGQGYTEAFF. The CDR3 DNA reads TGTGCCAGCAGGGGACAGGGATACACTGAAGCTTTCTTT.

The chain recombines TRBV28 with TRBJ2-5; a possible D gene is TRBD1 (6 bases). V was shortened by 4 bases and J by 5 bases, with 20 bases between the two germline ends. This CDR3 region has 16 residues. Per the germline V gene, CDR1 is MDHEN and CDR2 is SYDVKM. CDR3 in amino acids: CASSSPRGQSGETQYF. CDR3 in DNA: TGTGCCAGCAGTTCCCCGCGCGGACAGTCGGGGGAGACCCAGTACTTC.